This entry lists 15 T cell receptor beta chains sequenced from one sample in a study of shared clonotypes between healthy human individuals. It was CD45RO-negative cells, positively selected for CCR7, that made up naive CD8 cells, with terminally differentiated effector memory CD45RA+ cells excluded. The repertoire was sequenced with immunoSEQ multiplex PCR; TCRdb's copy has only in-frame clones and lacks some. The repertoire holds about 2,100,000 clones, with around 93% as singletons. The sequencing sample was made of naive CD8+ T cells from PBMCs. The receptors here all came from a man aged 18 to 35 in good health. Some clones in this sample may be carry-over from other donors' samples.

Concerning this clone itself: Additional DNA sequences in this sample encode the identical CDR3. The V and J genes are TRBV28 and TRBJ2-7; 10 nucleotides align to TRBD1. The V gene's germline CDR1 is MDHEN and CDR2 SYDVKM. V trimming: 0 bases; J trimming: 4 bases; junction bases outside the gene matches: 3. The CDR3 is made up of 15 amino acids. In DNA form, the CDR3 reads TGTGCCAGCAGTTTATGGGGGGACAGGGGTTACGAGCAGTACTTC. It is translated as CASSLWGDRGYEQYF.

The rearrangement joins TRBV29-1 to TRBJ2-1, with 7 bases aligning to TRBD1. This CDR3 is 15 amino acids long. CDR1 SQVTM and CDR2 ANQGSEA come from the germline V gene. V lost 2 bases, J lost 0 bases, and 4 bases stayed unmatched. For the CDR3, the DNA is TGCAGCGTTGAACCAACAGGGGTCTCCTACAATGAGCAGTTCTTC. Its protein product is CSVEPTGVSYNEQFF.

The rearrangement uses TRBV9 and TRBJ2-5; 8 bases map to TRBD1. From germline, CDR1 is SGDLS and CDR2 YYNGEE. The CDR3 extends over 15 amino acids. The V segment lost 0 bases and the J segment 5 bases; nucleotides outside the gene matches: 6. CDR3 in DNA: TGTGCCAGCAGCGTAGCTGCAGGGGGCAGGGAGACCCAGTACTTC. Translated: CASSVAAGGRETQYF.

The chain joins TRBV28 to TRBJ2-3; 9 nucleotides align to TRBD2. The germline V gene encodes CDR1 MDHEN and CDR2 SYDVKM. CDR3 length equals 18 residues. V dropped 3 bases and J dropped 0; count of bases not matched to a gene: 10. In DNA form, the CDR3 reads TGTGCCAGCAGTTTTGGGCTAGCGGGGAGGTCTAGCACAGATACGCAGTATTTT. Its translation: CASSFGLAGRSSTDTQYF.

V is TRBV7-9 and J is TRBJ2-7; D tentatively fits TRBD1 or TRBD2 (5 bases each). The CDR3 contains 15 residues. CDR1 is SEHNR, CDR2 FQNEAQ, per germline (reference sequence). Trimming stripped 5 bases from V and 1 base from J, with 15 bases between. CDR3 in amino acids: CASSASGDGSYEQYF. CDR3 sequence (DNA): TGTGCCAGCAGCGCTAGTGGGGACGGATCCTACGAGCAGTACTTC.

The chain carries TRBV14 and TRBJ2-7; 9 positions agree with TRBD1. Germline V gene sequence: CDR1 SGHDN, CDR2 FVKESK. V lost 5 bases to trimming and J lost 0 bases; unmatched junction nucleotides: 5. This CDR3 is 15 amino acids long. Here the CDR3 reads CASSWRQGDSYEQYF. CDR3 DNA: TGTGCCAGCAGCTGGCGACAGGGGGACTCCTACGAGCAGTACTTC.

The chain has TRBV7-3 and TRBJ1-5; D is uncertain. This CDR3 has 15 amino acids. V lost 0 bases, J lost 3 bases, and 9 bases lay in between. Germline V gene lookup returns CDR1 SGHTA and CDR2 FQGTGA. This CDR3 reads CASSLTGGINQPQHF. For the CDR3, the DNA is TGTGCCAGCAGCTTAACAGGAGGAATCAATCAGCCCCAGCATTTT.

J is TRBJ1-2 and V is TRBV6-6; a possible D gene is TRBD1 (5 bases). The germline gives CDR1 MNHNY, CDR2 SVGAGI (reference sequence). The V end lost 4 bases, the J end lost 3 bases, and 15 bases lay between the germline ends. The CDR3 is made up of 15 amino acids. Here the CDR3 DNA reads TGTGCCAGCAGTTTCCTCGATGGGGGGGACTATGGCTACACCTTC. It is translated as CASSFLDGGDYGYTF.

V usage is TRBV28 and J usage is TRBJ1-1, with D uncertain. The CDR3 runs 9 residues. Deletions cut 5 bases from V and 11 bases from J, with 6 bases between. Germline V gives CDR1 MDHEN, CDR2 SYDVKM. In DNA form, the CDR3 reads TGTGCCAGCAGTCCGGGTGCTTTCTTT. Its translation is CASSPGAFF.

Concerning this clone: Other nucleotide sequences in the sample specify the same CDR3. The chain uses TRBV5-1 and TRBJ2-1; D gene ambiguous. This CDR3 region has 14 residues. V was cut by 2 bases and J by 3 bases, with 9 bases left in between. The germline gives CDR1 SGHRS, CDR2 YFSETQ. In nucleotides, the CDR3 is TGCGCCAGCAGCTTAAGAGGTAGCTACAATGAGCAGTTCTTC. This codes for CASSLRGSYNEQFF. Complete variable domain (other parts from reference TRBV5-1 and TRBJ2-1): KAGVTQTPRYLIKTRGQQVTLSCSPISGHRSVSWYQQTPGQGLQFLFEYFSETQRNKGNFPGRFSGRQFSNSRSEMNVSTLELGDSALYLCASSLRGSYNEQFFGPGTRLTVL.

V usage is TRBV21-1 and J usage is TRBJ2-7; the D call of TRBD1 is as the table states it, not checked on the DNA. TRBV21-1 is classified as a pseudogene. The CDR3 contains 12 residues. CDR3 coding DNA: TGTGCCCCCCGCTCCCAAAGGGGCGAGCAGTACTTC. The encoded protein is CAPRSQRGEQYF.

About this clone itself: Other DNA variants within this sample encode the same CDR3. The rearrangement uses TRBV5-1 and TRBJ2-3, with 7 bases lining up with TRBD1. The CDR3 runs 15 residues. The germline gives CDR1 SGHRS, CDR2 YFSETQ. J gave up 0 bases and V 4 bases, and 5 bases lay outside the gene matches. The CDR3 DNA follows: TGCGCCAGCAGCCCGGGGACAGCTAGCACAGATACGCAGTATTTT. The encoded protein is CASSPGTASTDTQYF.

As regards this clone: Distinct nucleotide sequences in the sample also encode this CDR3. CDR3 in DNA: TGTGCCAGCAGTTTATCAGGCAGCTCCTACGAGCAGTACTTC. Protein: CASSLSGSSYEQYF. The chain links TRBV27 to TRBJ2-7; no reliable D call. Germline V gene lookup returns CDR1 MNHEY and CDR2 SMNVEV (reference sequence). Trimming removed 0 bases at V and 0 bases at J, with 6 bases between. This CDR3 contains 14 residues.

The chain is built from TRBV28 and TRBJ2-2, with D unclear. The germline V gene has CDR1 MDHEN and CDR2 SYDVKM. Trimming stripped 7 bases from V and 6 bases from J, with 18 bases between. The CDR3 has 15 amino acids. The CDR3 region is CASTRTEYLSGELFF. The CDR3 bases are TGTGCCAGCACCCGAACGGAGTATCTGTCCGGGGAGCTGTTTTTT.

This CDR3 is CATSRALPYSNQPQHF. The DNA of the CDR3 is TGTGCCACCAGCAGAGCTCTCCCGTATAGCAATCAGCCCCAGCATTTT. This chain joins TRBV15 and TRBJ1-5; D gene ambiguous. This CDR3 contains 16 residues. CDR1 and CDR2 from the germline V gene are LNHNV and YYDKDF (reference sequence). V shed 1 base and J shed 0 bases, with 10 bases lying between them.